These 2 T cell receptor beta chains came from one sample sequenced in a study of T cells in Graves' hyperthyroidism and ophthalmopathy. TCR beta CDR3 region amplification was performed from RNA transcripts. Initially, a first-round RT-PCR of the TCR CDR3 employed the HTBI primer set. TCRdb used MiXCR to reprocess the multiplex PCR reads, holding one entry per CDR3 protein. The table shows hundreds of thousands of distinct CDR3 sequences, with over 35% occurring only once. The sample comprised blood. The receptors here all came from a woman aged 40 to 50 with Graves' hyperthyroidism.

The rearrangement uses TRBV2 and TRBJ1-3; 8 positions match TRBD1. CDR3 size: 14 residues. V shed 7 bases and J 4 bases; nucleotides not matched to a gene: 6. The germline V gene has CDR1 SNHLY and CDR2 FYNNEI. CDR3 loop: CASIPGTGGNTIYF. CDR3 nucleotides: TGTGCCAGCATACCCGGGACAGGAGGAAACACCATATATTTT.

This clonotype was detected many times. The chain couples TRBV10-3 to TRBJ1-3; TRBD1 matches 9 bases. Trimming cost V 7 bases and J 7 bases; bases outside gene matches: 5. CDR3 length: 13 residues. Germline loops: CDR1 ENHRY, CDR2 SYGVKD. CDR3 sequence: CAIKRTGANTIYF. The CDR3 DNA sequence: TGTGCCATCAAGAGGACAGGGGCGAACACCATATATTTT.